This T cell receptor (beta chain) comes out of a study of CXCR3-negative and CXCR3-positive naive CD8 T cells. On this clonotype itself: The antigen is undetermined.

General study results and limits: More hydrophobic TRB CDR3s occurred in CXCR3-positive than in CXCR3-negative naive cells. Fresh PBMCs were used in most assays, and CXCR3 expression partially decreased after cryopreservation. Memory cells diverged, while naive CXCR3-positive and CXCR3-negative cells had similar TRBV-TRBJ usage.

It was by 5' RACE with UMI labels that the TRB cDNA libraries were prepared. For each CDR3 protein, TCRdb gives one entry from its re-call of the 5' RACE reads, without DNA. The sample totals around 140,000 distinct CDR3 sequences. Source material: naive CXCR3- CD8+ T cells from blood. Subset indicated: CD45RO-CCR7+CD27+CD95- naive CD8+ T cells lacking CXCR3 (TNR3-). The source is a human donor in good health. Some clones in this sample may be carry-over from other donors' samples.

CDR3 residues: CSVEGWKETQYF. The chain has TRBV29-1 and TRBJ2-5. CDR1 is SQVTM and CDR2 is ANQGSEA in the germline V gene. The CDR3 is 12 amino acids.